There are a few counts of the clone carrying this TCR beta chain. Per-patient samples, pretreatment and on-treatment, numbered 1 to 8. The data were taken from a study of PD-L1 blockade in urothelial cancer. Using immunoSEQ multiplex PCR, the repertoire was profiled, and TCRdb retains in-frame clones only, with some absent. This table has roughly 100,000 clones, over 75% appearing once. Germline trimming cut 11 bases from V and 7 bases from J; bases unmatched to any gene: 12. Germline assignment: CDR1 LNHDA and CDR2 SQIVND (reference sequence). CDR3 length: 14 residues. The genes are TRBV19 and TRBJ2-2, with 8 nucleotides matching TRBD1. The starting material was PBMCs, obtained around atezolizumab (anti-PD-L1) treatment. The origin of this receptor is a man aged 45-60 years with urothelial cancer. The CDR3 coding sequence is TGTGCCGGGAAAAGGACAGGGTCAGGCGGGGAGCTGTTTTTT. This encodes CAGKRTGSGGELFF.